The source of this T cell receptor (beta chain) is a study of T cell repertoires in cytomegalovirus infection. Study context: Indications came from public TCR beta signatures; they pointed to CMV infection and to a matching HLA type.

TCRdb used MiXCR to reprocess the reads, holding one entry per CDR3 protein. This table holds about 310,000 distinct CDR3 sequences, roughly 15% found once. Germline V gene lookup returns CDR1 LGHDT and CDR2 YNNKEL (reference sequence). This CDR3 contains 14 residues. V gave up 1 base and J gave up 6 bases, with 10 bases separating them. Sequenced: PBMCs. The chain carries TRBV3-1 and TRBJ2-4; D may correspond to TRBD1 or TRBD2 (6 bases each). The receptor was isolated from a human donor in good health (CMV status not recorded). Some clones in this sample may be carry-over from other donors' samples. DNA for the CDR3: TGTGCCAGCAGCCAAGGGGGGGCGGGAAACATTCAGTACTTC. Residues: CASSQGGAGNIQYF.